Listed here are 31 T cell receptor beta chains from one sample, sequenced in a study of T cell repertoires in cytomegalovirus infection (dated by TCRdb to between 2019 and 2020). TCRdb names Illumina HiSeq 1500 as the instrument used. TCRdb reran the public reads through fastp at Q25 and MiXCR, keeping productive beta chains. A single entry per CDR3 protein holds the most common genes and DNA from its merged rows. For this sample there are approximately 160,000 distinct CDR3 sequences; roughly a sixth appear just once. About 17% of the sample is held by the ten biggest clonotypes. What was sequenced was CD8+ T cells from PBMCs. Receptors originate from a human donor in good health (CMV status not recorded). Some clones in this sample may be carry-over from other donors' samples.

This chain connects TRBV2 to TRBJ1-1; D is unresolved. CDR1 is SNHLY and CDR2 is FYNNEI in the germline V gene. Trimming pared 10 bases from V and 1 base from J, leaving 7 bases between. The CDR3 is 11 residues long. DNA for the CDR3: TGTGCCACCAAGTCGAACACTGAAGCTTTCTTT. Protein sequence: CATKSNTEAFF.

This clonotype came up a few times. The V gene is TRBV20-1, the J gene TRBJ1-2; TRBD1 matches at 8 bases. The CDR3 is 12 amino acids. Germline CDR1 is DFQATT and CDR2 is SNEGSKA (reference sequence). CDR3 residues: CSGQGSDYGYTF. CDR3 in DNA: TGCAGCGGACAGGGTTCGGACTATGGCTACACCTTC.

As for this clonotype: This may be a read error, as it is one base from a much larger clone. This is likely a read error, given that the CDR3 carries no conserved phenylalanine or tryptophan at its end. The rearrangement uses TRBV2 and TRBJ2-1; maybe TRBD1 (8 bases). Trimming removed 8 bases from V and 8 bases from J, with 25 bases in between. Germline CDR1 is SNHLY and CDR2 is FYNNEI. There are 16 residues in the CDR3. For the CDR3, the DNA is TGTGCCAGCGATCTGGGGGGGACAGGAGGTCGACATGAGCAGTTCTTG. The encoded protein is CASDLGGTGGRHEQFL.

In its sample, this clonotype was seen many times. The chain is built from TRBV7-2 and TRBJ2-1; weak D call: TRBD2 (6 bases). The CDR3 loop spans 16 amino acids. Trimming left V 5 bases short and J 9 bases short, with 23 bases between. CDR1 SGHTA and CDR2 FQGNSA come from the germline V gene. CDR3 DNA: TGTGCCAGCAGCCCAGGCTTTGGGGGACTGGCAATTGAGCAGTTCTTC. Translated: CASSPGFGGLAIEQFF.

The chain couples TRBV25-1 to TRBJ2-1; no definite D call. Trimming left V 5 bases short and J 9 bases short, with 5 bases between. The V gene's germline CDR1 is MGHDK and CDR2 SYGVNS. The CDR3 runs 10 residues. CDR3 amino acids: CASSRTEQFF. Written as DNA, the CDR3 is TGTGCCAGCAGTAGAACTGAGCAGTTCTTC.

This clonotype was observed a handful of times. The chain has TRBV6-6 and TRBJ2-7; perhaps D is TRBD1 or TRBD2 (5 bases each). V lost 3 bases, J lost 7 bases, and 16 bases lay in between. The germline CDR1 and CDR2 sequences are MNHNY and SVGAGI (reference sequence). This CDR3 is 14 amino acids long. CDR3: CASSYGLRGGEQYF. The CDR3 DNA follows: TGTGCCAGCAGTTATGGATTGAGGGGCGGTGAGCAGTACTTC.

This clonotype was recorded at least ten times. The CDR3 reads CASSPTGGNTEAFF. In DNA form, the CDR3 reads TGTGCCAGCAGCCCTACAGGGGGGAACACTGAAGCTTTCTTT. This chain uses TRBV7-2 with TRBJ1-1; 8 bases align to TRBD1. CDR1 is SGHTA and CDR2 is FQGNSA in the germline V gene. J was trimmed by 1 base and V by 5 bases; bases with no gene match: 3. CDR3 length: 14 amino acids. The full variable domain, in which reference TRBV7-2 and TRBJ1-1 provide the parts outside the CDR3, is GAGVSQSPSNKVTEKGKDVELRCDPISGHTALYWYRQSLGQGLEFLIYFQGNSAPDKSGLPSDRFSAERTGGSVSTLTIQRTQQEDSAVYLCASSPTGGNTEAFFGQGTRLTVV.

This clonotype came up a few times. The chain combines TRBV6-5 with TRBJ2-3; 10 bases align to TRBD2. Losses at the gene ends were 4 bases for V and 2 bases for J; bases not matched to a gene: 21. Germline lookup yields CDR1 MNHEY and CDR2 SVGAGI. The CDR3 runs 21 residues. In DNA form, the CDR3 reads TGTGCCAGCAGTTCTAGAGAAGCTTTTCCCGGGACTAGCGAGGTCACAGATACGCAGTATTTT. Its protein is CASSSREAFPGTSEVTDTQYF.

Worth noting for this clonotype: Since no conserved phenylalanine or tryptophan closes the CDR3, a read error is the likely cause. The chain is built from TRBV7-9 and TRBJ2-7; a weak D match, TRBD1 (5 bases). Trimming shortened V by 4 bases and J by 0 bases, and 16 bases separated the two germline ends. Germline values: CDR1 SEHNR, CDR2 FQNEAQ (reference sequence). This CDR3 spans 16 amino acids. Here the CDR3 reads CASSSMYGHNSYEQYL. The CDR3 DNA reads TGTGCCAGCAGCTCCATGTATGGACATAACTCCTACGAGCAGTACTTA.

CDR3 residues: CASSYPDAYEQYF. For the CDR3, the DNA is TGTGCCAGCAGTTACCCGGACGCGTACGAGCAGTACTTC. The chain is built from TRBV6-2 or TRBV6-3 and TRBJ2-7; D gene uncertain. Trimming removed 2 bases at V and 4 bases at J, with 9 bases between. CDR1 MNHEY and CDR2 SVGEGT come from the germline V gene. CDR3 length equals 13 residues.

The sample holds a few counts of this clonotype. The CDR3 reads CSALGGALPYNEQFF. CDR3 bases: TGCAGCGCCCTGGGTGGTGCACTCCCCTACAATGAGCAGTTCTTC. J is TRBJ2-1 and V is TRBV29-1; the D is unclear. The CDR3 sequence is 15 residues long. Deletions cut 7 bases from V and 2 bases from J, with 18 bases between. From germline, CDR1 is SQVTM and CDR2 ANQGSEA.

J is TRBJ1-1 and V is TRBV6-5, with 11 bases lining up with TRBD1. V was pared by 3 bases and J by 5 bases, with 5 bases of the junction left unmatched. The germline V gene encodes CDR1 MNHEY and CDR2 SVGAGI. CDR3 length: 15 amino acids. In DNA, the CDR3 is TGTGCCAGCAGTTATCACGGGACAGGGGGAACTGAAGCTTTCTTT. This gives the protein CASSYHGTGGTEAFF.

The chain is built from TRBV6-2 or TRBV6-3 and TRBJ2-1; either TRBD1 or TRBD2 may fit D (5 bases each). CDR1 MNHEY and CDR2 SVGEGT come from the germline V gene. This CDR3 has 15 amino acids. V was trimmed by 5 bases and J by 3 bases, leaving 14 bases between them. The chain's CDR3 is CASSNPGPIYNEQFF. For the CDR3, the DNA is TGTGCCAGCAGTAATCCGGGACCCATCTACAATGAGCAGTTCTTC.

The table lists this clonotype with a few counts. The rearrangement joins TRBV6-2 or TRBV6-3 to TRBJ2-7, with D perhaps assigned TRBD1 or TRBD2 (5 bases each). The CDR3 has 14 residues. In germline, CDR1 is MNHEY, CDR2 SVGEGT. Deletions cut 6 bases from V and 4 bases from J, with 16 bases between. The CDR3 nucleotides are TGTGCCAGCAGCCACCCCGACGAGGGGTACGAGCAGTACTTC. Translation gives CASSHPDEGYEQYF.

This clonotype was observed a handful of times. The CDR3: CATAGRSEKLFF. CDR3 nucleotide sequence: TGTGCCACCGCGGGGCGTAGTGAAAAACTGTTTTTT. V gene TRBV28 combines with J gene TRBJ1-4; TRBD1 is a possible D gene (5 bases). The germline V gene encodes CDR1 MDHEN and CDR2 SYDVKM. Trimming left V 10 bases short and J 7 bases short, with 13 bases between. This CDR3 is 12 amino acids long. Full variable domain (remainder filled in from reference TRBV28 and TRBJ1-4): DVKVTQSSRYLVKRTGEKVFLECVQDMDHENMFWYRQDPGLGLRLIYFSYDVKMKEKGDIPEGYSVSREKKERFSLILESASTNQTSMYLCATAGRSEKLFFGSGTQLSVL.

The table lists this clonotype with a few counts. The chain links TRBV12-3 or TRBV12-4 to TRBJ1-5, with 7 bases fitting TRBD1. CDR3 length: 15 residues. V dropped 3 bases and J dropped 8; count of bases not matched to a gene: 10. This chain's CDR3 is CASSFSSGRGEPQHF. CDR3 DNA: TGTGCCAGCAGTTTCTCGTCGGGCAGGGGGGAGCCCCAGCATTTT.

This clonotype has just one count. The chain uses TRBV19 and TRBJ2-6; D is unclear. From germline, CDR1 is LNHDA and CDR2 SQIVND (reference sequence). Trimming left V 6 bases short and J 0 bases short, with 9 bases between. The CDR3 sequence is 15 residues long. The DNA of the CDR3 is TGTGCCAGTAGCGTGAAGAACTCTGGGGCCAACGTCCTGACTTTC. Amino acid sequence: CASSVKNSGANVLTF.

This clonotype was detected only a few times. J is TRBJ2-1 and V is TRBV7-8; D uncertain. V lost 6 bases to trimming and J lost 0 bases, with 12 bases between them. Germline V gene data show CDR1 as SGHVS and CDR2 as FQNEAQ. The CDR3 contains 15 residues. CDR3 nucleotides: TGTGCCAGCAGTTCTTTAGTAAGCTCCTACAATGAGCAGTTCTTC. Translating gives CASSSLVSSYNEQFF.

This clonotype was recorded a few times. The chain couples TRBV7-6 to TRBJ2-7, with D possibly matching TRBD1 (5 bases). The CDR3 runs to 15 residues. Germline V gene lookup returns CDR1 SGHVS and CDR2 FNYEAQ. V lost 2 bases and J 1 base, leaving 12 bases between the germline ends. The CDR3 region is CASSLNAGQSYEQYF. CDR3 nucleotide sequence: TGTGCCAGCAGCTTAAACGCAGGGCAATCCTACGAGCAGTACTTC.

This clonotype was observed at least ten times. The V call is TRBV7-9, the J call TRBJ1-1; TRBD1 matches 9 bases. CDR3 length: 14 amino acids. V lost 4 bases and J lost 3; bases outside the gene matches: 3. Germline CDR1 and CDR2: SEHNR and FQNEAQ (reference sequence). The CDR3 region is CASSSNRGHTEAFF. DNA of the CDR3: TGTGCCAGCAGCTCAAACAGGGGGCACACTGAAGCTTTCTTT.

V usage is TRBV12-3 or TRBV12-4 and J usage is TRBJ2-5; unclear D gene. The length of the CDR3 is 14 residues. Trimming stripped 4 bases from V and 5 bases from J, with 14 bases between. The CDR3 spells CASSSLSHWETQYF. In DNA form, the CDR3 reads TGTGCCAGCAGTTCCCTGTCGCACTGGGAGACCCAGTACTTC.

This chain links TRBV28 with TRBJ1-1, with D unresolved. V shed 4 bases and J shed 4 bases, with 4 bases lying between them. The CDR3 extends over 11 amino acids. CDR1 and CDR2 from the germline V gene are MDHEN and SYDVKM. This CDR3 reads CASSWVTEAFF. CDR3 DNA: TGTGCCAGCAGTTGGGTCACTGAAGCTTTCTTT.

This clonotype was counted between two and nine times. CDR3 DNA sequence: TGTGCCAGCAGCAGGTCATTTGAGCAGTTCTTC. Its translation is CASSRSFEQFF. The chain carries TRBV6-2 or TRBV6-3 and TRBJ2-1; D remains unclear. Trimming shortened V by 6 bases and J by 9 bases, and 9 bases separated the two germline ends. This CDR3 contains 11 residues. The germline gives CDR1 MNHEY, CDR2 SVGEGT.

This sequence joins TRBV6-2 or TRBV6-3 and TRBJ2-7; TRBD1 is a possible D gene (5 bases). V was clipped by 5 bases and J by 5 bases, with 13 bases between them. Germline CDR1 is MNHEY and CDR2 is SVGEGT. The CDR3 is 13 residues long. In DNA form, the CDR3 reads TGTGCCAGCAGTGAGACCCTAGGGGACGAGCAGTACTTC. Encoded protein: CASSETLGDEQYF.

In its sample, this clonotype was seen a few times. V gene TRBV20-1 combines with J gene TRBJ1-5, with 7 nucleotides matching TRBD1. This CDR3 region has 15 residues. The V gene's germline CDR1 is DFQATT and CDR2 SNEGSKA (reference sequence). The V segment lost 5 bases and the J segment 1 base; nucleotides outside the gene matches: 8. The CDR3 DNA is TGCAGTGCTTTTAGACAGGGCGAAAGCAATCAGCCCCAGCATTTT. Translation: CSAFRQGESNQPQHF.

This clonotype was counted only a few times. The chain joins TRBV27 to TRBJ1-1; tentative D call: TRBD1 (5 bases). V shed 7 bases and J shed 6 bases, with 9 bases lying between them. The CDR3 is 11 amino acids. Looked up from germline, CDR1 is MNHEY and CDR2 is SMNVEV (reference sequence). The DNA for the CDR3 is TGTGCCAGCAACAAAGGGGCTGAAGCTTTCTTT. Its translation is CASNKGAEAFF.

V gene TRBV7-2 combines with J gene TRBJ2-7; the D is unclear. The CDR3 spans 14 residues. The germline CDR1 and CDR2 sequences are SGHTA and FQGNSA. Trimming pared 5 bases from V and 3 bases from J, leaving 14 bases between. DNA for the CDR3: TGTGCCAGCAGCCCCCAAGGCGAATACTACGAGCAGTACTTC. Its protein is CASSPQGEYYEQYF.

The rearrangement uses TRBV7-9 and TRBJ1-1; D unresolved. This CDR3 has 14 amino acids. CDR1 SEHNR and CDR2 FQNEAQ come from the germline V gene (reference sequence). V was clipped by 3 bases and J by 1 base, with 9 bases between them. CDR3 loop: CASSFKDGNTEAFF. The CDR3 DNA is TGTGCCAGCAGCTTCAAAGACGGGAACACTGAAGCTTTCTTT.

This clonotype was recorded a few times. The chain uses TRBV5-1 and TRBJ2-3; 9 bases align to TRBD2. CDR3 size: 19 residues. Germline CDR1 is SGHRS and CDR2 is YFSETQ. J was trimmed by 0 bases and V by 3 bases; bases with no gene match: 14. CDR3: CASSYTGLAGPPSTDTQYF. The CDR3 DNA sequence: TGCGCCAGCAGCTATACGGGGCTAGCGGGGCCCCCTAGCACAGATACGCAGTATTTT.

The gene calls are TRBV27 and TRBJ2-3; D possibly corresponds to TRBD1 (6 bases). The V end lost 2 bases, the J end lost 2 bases, and 14 bases lay between the germline ends. Germline V gives CDR1 MNHEY, CDR2 SMNVEV (reference sequence). This CDR3 is 16 amino acids long. This CDR3 is CASSLNRVPTTDTQYF. The CDR3 DNA reads TGTGCCAGCAGTTTAAACAGGGTCCCAACCACAGATACGCAGTATTTT.

Only a few counts were recorded for this clonotype. The chain links TRBV28 to TRBJ1-5; D perhaps matches TRBD1 (5 bases). The V end was cut by 3 bases, the J end by 6 bases, with 15 bases between. CDR3 length: 15 amino acids. Germline CDR1 and CDR2: MDHEN and SYDVKM. Written as DNA, the CDR3 is TGTGCCAGCAGTTTTCAGACAGACTGGGGTCAGCCCCAGCATTTT. The encoded protein is CASSFQTDWGQPQHF.